These T cell receptor beta chains were read from a single sample in a study of vaccination and CD4 T cells after COVID-19. For these receptors, no antigen is known. TCRdb called the PCR reads again in MiXCR, with one record for every CDR3 protein. Counted here are some 8,500 distinct CDR3 sequences, less than 70% occurring once; the ten biggest clones make up roughly a quarter. The sequencing sample was made of CD4+ T cells from blood, cultured in vitro. These receptors were collected from a human donor who had recovered from COVID-19. The CDR3 runs from the conserved cysteine through the conserved F or W. Each record gives: clone size, J gene, D gene, CDR3 length, V gene, CDR3 protein, CDR3 DNA. The D gene is left open where the match is weak. Not all rows give a size; the values are once, few, many and, for expanded clones, a class.

clone_size: few
j_call: TRBJ2-5
d_call: TRBD2
cdr3_length: 15
v_call: TRBV6-2/TRBV6-3
cdr3_aa: CASRPTGTRGETQYF
cdr3_nt: TGTGCCAGCAGGCCCACCGGGACTAGGGGCGAGACCCAGTACTTC

clone_size: NA
j_call: TRBJ2-5
d_call: TRBD1
cdr3_length: 14
v_call: TRBV24-1
cdr3_aa: CATSANRGRETQYF
cdr3_nt: TGTGCCACCAGTGCGAACAGGGGGCGAGAGACCCAGTACTTC

clone_size: NA
j_call: TRBJ2-5
d_call: NA
cdr3_length: 13
v_call: TRBV7-6
cdr3_aa: CASSLDYGETQYF
cdr3_nt: TGTGCCAGCAGCTTGGACTATGGGGAGACCCAGTACTTC

clone_size: NA
j_call: TRBJ1-2
d_call: NA
cdr3_length: 12
v_call: TRBV28
cdr3_aa: CASSPVGSGYTF
cdr3_nt: TGTGCCAGCAGCCCCGTGGGCTCTGGCTACACCTTC

clone_size: NA
j_call: TRBJ1-2
d_call: NA
cdr3_length: 14
v_call: TRBV24-1
cdr3_aa: CATSPRTGGSGYTF
cdr3_nt: TGTGCCACCAGTCCAAGGACGGGGGGAAGTGGCTACACCTTC

clone_size: few
j_call: TRBJ2-7
d_call: NA
cdr3_length: 16
v_call: TRBV6-2/TRBV6-3
cdr3_aa: CASRTLSGSPPYEQYF
cdr3_nt: TGTGCCAGCAGGACCCTCTCCGGCTCCCCCCCCTACGAGCAGTACTTC

clone_size: NA
j_call: TRBJ1-5
d_call: NA
cdr3_length: 15
v_call: TRBV20-1
cdr3_aa: CSARVSDGSNQPQHF
cdr3_nt: TGCAGTGCTAGAGTCTCCGACGGTTCCAATCAGCCCCAGCATTTT

clone_size: NA
j_call: TRBJ2-5
d_call: TRBD1
cdr3_length: 13
v_call: TRBV28
cdr3_aa: CAVLRGQQETQYF
cdr3_nt: TGTGCCGTCCTCCGGGGACAGCAAGAGACCCAGTACTTC

clone_size: NA
j_call: TRBJ2-5
d_call: NA
cdr3_length: 14
v_call: TRBV10-3
cdr3_aa: CAIGAGGNKETQYF
cdr3_nt: TGTGCCATCGGGGCTGGAGGGAATAAAGAGACCCAGTACTTC

clone_size: NA
j_call: TRBJ1-2
d_call: NA
cdr3_length: 16
v_call: TRBV7-2
cdr3_aa: CASSPRPRGSLPSYTF
cdr3_nt: TGTGCCAGCAGCCCTAGGCCTAGGGGGTCGCTCCCTAGCTACACCTTC

clone_size: NA
j_call: TRBJ1-6
d_call: NA
cdr3_length: 16
v_call: TRBV20-1
cdr3_aa: CSARRVREVPNSPLHF
cdr3_nt: TGCAGTGCTAGAAGGGTCAGGGAGGTCCCGAATTCACCCCTCCACTTT

clone_size: NA
j_call: TRBJ2-5
d_call: TRBD2
cdr3_length: 14
v_call: TRBV11-3
cdr3_aa: CASSLADYQETQYF
cdr3_nt: TGTGCCAGCAGCCTAGCGGACTACCAAGAGACCCAGTACTTC

clone_size: NA
j_call: TRBJ1-6
d_call: NA
cdr3_length: 13
v_call: TRBV20-1
cdr3_aa: CSAPRGYNSPLHF
cdr3_nt: TGCAGCGCGCCTAGGGGCTATAATTCACCCCTCCACTTT

clone_size: few
j_call: TRBJ1-6
d_call: NA
cdr3_length: 13
v_call: TRBV6-4
cdr3_aa: CASSGQGGSPLHF
cdr3_nt: TGTGCCAGCAGTGGGCAGGGAGGTTCACCCCTCCACTTT

clone_size: NA
j_call: TRBJ1-5
d_call: NA
cdr3_length: 15
v_call: TRBV20-1
cdr3_aa: CSARGEKGSNQPQHF
cdr3_nt: TGCAGTGCTAGAGGTGAGAAGGGTAGCAATCAGCCCCAGCATTTT

clone_size: NA
j_call: TRBJ1-5
d_call: TRBD1
cdr3_length: 15
v_call: TRBV7-2
cdr3_aa: CASSLTGGLGQPQHF
cdr3_nt: TGTGCCAGCAGCTTAACAGGGGGCTTAGGACAGCCCCAGCATTTT

clone_size: NA
j_call: TRBJ1-1
d_call: NA
cdr3_length: 13
v_call: TRBV24-1
cdr3_aa: CATVGTLGTEAFF
cdr3_nt: TGTGCCACGGTAGGTACGCTCGGGACTGAAGCTTTCTTT

clone_size: NA
j_call: TRBJ2-5
d_call: NA
cdr3_length: 13
v_call: TRBV7-2
cdr3_aa: CASIRALGETQYF
cdr3_nt: TGTGCCAGCATCCGGGCGCTTGGGGAGACCCAGTACTTC

clone_size: NA
j_call: TRBJ1-1
d_call: NA
cdr3_length: 14
v_call: TRBV15
cdr3_aa: CATSTPTLNTEAFF
cdr3_nt: TGTGCCACCAGCACCCCTACTCTGAACACTGAAGCTTTCTTT

clone_size: once
j_call: TRBJ2-7
d_call: NA
cdr3_length: 9
v_call: TRBV11-2
cdr3_aa: CATGYEQYF
cdr3_nt: TGTGCCACCGGGTACGAGCAGTACTTC

clone_size: NA
j_call: TRBJ2-1
d_call: NA
cdr3_length: 14
v_call: TRBV20-1
cdr3_aa: CSAKRIGLHNEQFF
cdr3_nt: TGCAGTGCCAAAAGGATAGGCCTACACAATGAGCAGTTCTTC

clone_size: NA
j_call: TRBJ2-7
d_call: TRBD1
cdr3_length: 16
v_call: TRBV15
cdr3_aa: CATSREWDRNPYEQYF
cdr3_nt: TGTGCCACCAGCAGAGAGTGGGACAGAAATCCCTACGAGCAGTACTTC

clone_size: NA
j_call: TRBJ2-7
d_call: TRBD2
cdr3_length: 14
v_call: TRBV5-1
cdr3_aa: CASSLKRGRDEQYF
cdr3_nt: TGCGCCAGCAGCCTGAAGCGGGGCCGTGACGAGCAGTACTTC

clone_size: NA
j_call: TRBJ1-2
d_call: NA
cdr3_length: 13
v_call: TRBV20-1
cdr3_aa: CSARGPAGDGYTF
cdr3_nt: TGCAGTGCCAGAGGCCCGGCGGGGGATGGCTACACCTTC

clone_size: NA
j_call: TRBJ2-1
d_call: TRBD2
cdr3_length: 14
v_call: TRBV28
cdr3_aa: CATLAGGPVNEQFF
cdr3_nt: TGTGCCACCTTAGCGGGAGGGCCTGTCAATGAGCAGTTCTTC

clone_size: NA
j_call: TRBJ2-3
d_call: TRBD2
cdr3_length: 16
v_call: TRBV20-1
cdr3_aa: CSAGPGLAGGADMQYF
cdr3_nt: TGCAGTGCTGGTCCGGGACTAGCGGGAGGGGCAGATATGCAGTATTTT

clone_size: NA
j_call: TRBJ2-7
d_call: TRBD2
cdr3_length: 14
v_call: TRBV20-1
cdr3_aa: CSAKPGTSFYEQYF
cdr3_nt: TGCAGTGCCAAACCCGGGACTAGCTTCTACGAGCAGTACTTC

clone_size: few
j_call: TRBJ1-2
d_call: NA
cdr3_length: 9
v_call: TRBV6-4
cdr3_aa: CASNRGYTF
cdr3_nt: TGTGCCAGCAACCGGGGCTACACCTTC

clone_size: once
j_call: TRBJ2-7
d_call: NA
cdr3_length: 13
v_call: TRBV28
cdr3_aa: CATMGAPAYEQYF
cdr3_nt: TGTGCCACCATGGGGGCCCCCGCCTACGAGCAGTACTTC

clone_size: NA
j_call: TRBJ1-5
d_call: NA
cdr3_length: 12
v_call: TRBV7-2
cdr3_aa: CASSPGGGHQHF
cdr3_nt: TGTGCCAGCAGCCCGGGCGGGGGGCACCAGCATTTT